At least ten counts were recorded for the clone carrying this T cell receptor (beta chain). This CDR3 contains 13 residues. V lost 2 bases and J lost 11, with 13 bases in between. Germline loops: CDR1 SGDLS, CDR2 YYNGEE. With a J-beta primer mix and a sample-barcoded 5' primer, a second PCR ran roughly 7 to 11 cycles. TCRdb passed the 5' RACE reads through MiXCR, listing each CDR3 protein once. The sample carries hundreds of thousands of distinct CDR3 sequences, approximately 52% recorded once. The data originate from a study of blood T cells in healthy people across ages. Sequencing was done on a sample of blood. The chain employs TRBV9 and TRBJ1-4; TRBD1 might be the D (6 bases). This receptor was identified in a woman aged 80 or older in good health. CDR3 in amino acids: CASSVNRVGKLFF. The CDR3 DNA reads TGTGCCAGCAGCGTGAACAGGGTGGGCAAACTGTTTTTT.